This is a list of T cell receptor beta chains from one sample in a study of T cell repertoires in cytomegalovirus infection. TCRdb re-called the reads with MiXCR, one entry per CDR3 protein. The data hold approximately 590,000 distinct CDR3 sequences, with 40% observed a single time. The antigens these receptors bind are not known. Source: cultured PBMCs, taken from culture after CMV antigen stimulation. These receptors all come from a human donor in good health (CMV status not recorded). Some clones in this sample may be carry-over from other donors' samples. CDR3s include the opening cysteine and the closing phenylalanine or tryptophan. A D gene is named only where the DNA matches it firmly. A row's size may be missing; if present it is once, few, many or a size class.

clone_size	v_call	d_call	j_call	cdr3_aa	cdr3_nt
few	TRBV7-2	.	TRBJ2-3	CASSFPGVVTDTQYF	TGTGCCAGCAGCTTCCCGGGTGTAGTCACAGATACGCAGTATTTT
once	TRBV7-2	.	TRBJ1-5	CASSYKMGVSNQPQHF	TGTGCCAGCAGCTACAAGATGGGGGTAAGCAATCAGCCCCAGCATTTT
few	TRBV7-2	.	TRBJ1-3	CASIPVPGGNTIYF	TGTGCCAGCATCCCGGTCCCGGGGGGAAACACCATATATTTT
few	TRBV12-3/TRBV12-4	.	TRBJ2-1	CASSPQPGTGFYNEQFF	TGTGCCAGCAGTCCTCAACCGGGGACTGGGTTCTACAATGAGCAGTTCTTC
.	TRBV7-2	.	TRBJ1-1	CASSLSAGNTEAFF	TGTGCCAGCAGCTTATCCGCAGGGAACACTGAAGCTTTCTTT
.	TRBV6-1	.	TRBJ2-3	CASSEAVGGRADTQYF	TGTGCCAGCAGTGAAGCGGTCGGGGGGCGGGCAGATACGCAGTATTTT
.	TRBV11-2	.	TRBJ1-2	CASSLDFGGSYGYTF	TGTGCCAGCAGCTTAGATTTCGGGGGATCGTATGGCTACACCTTC
once	TRBV6-2/TRBV6-3	.	TRBJ1-4	CASSSVYEKLFF	TGTGCCAGCAGTTCCGTGTATGAAAAACTGTTTTTT
many	TRBV7-2	TRBD2	TRBJ2-5	CASSPSGGGQETQYF	TGTGCCAGCAGCCCAAGCGGGGGGGGGCAAGAGACCCAGTACTTC
.	TRBV27	TRBD2	TRBJ2-3	CASTTSGSGTQYF	TGTGCCAGCACGACTAGCGGGAGTGGTACGCAGTATTTT
.	TRBV7-6	TRBD2	TRBJ2-5	CASSPKRLAVKETQYF	TGTGCCAGCAGCCCGAAACGACTAGCGGTTAAAGAGACCCAGTACTTC
.	TRBV5-1	.	TRBJ2-3	CASSLGKTYTDTQYF	TGCGCCAGCAGCTTGGGAAAAACTTACACAGATACGCAGTATTTT
.	TRBV5-1	TRBD1	TRBJ2-3	CASSLWATGADTDTQYF	TGCGCCAGCAGCTTGTGGGCGACAGGGGCTGACACAGATACGCAGTATTTT
few	TRBV7-9	TRBD1	TRBJ1-6	CASSLAETGNSSPLHF	TGTGCCAGCAGCTTAGCGGAGACAGGGAACAGTTCACCCCTCCACTTT
few	TRBV7-6	TRBD2	TRBJ2-7	CASSLLFGTSGSGPYEQYF	TGTGCCAGCAGCTTATTGTTCGGGACTAGCGGGAGCGGCCCCTACGAGCAGTACTTC
few	TRBV7-2	.	TRBJ1-2	CASSLVPGVDYGYTF	TGTGCCAGCAGCTTAGTTCCCGGGGTTGACTATGGCTACACCTTC
.	TRBV19	.	TRBJ1-5	CASIGEGQPQHF	TGTGCCAGTATAGGGGAAGGACAGCCCCAGCATTTT
once	TRBV2	.	TRBJ1-1	CASSGMVQGDPEAFF	TGTGCCAGCAGTGGGATGGTACAGGGCGACCCTGAAGCTTTCTTT
.	TRBV7-8	.	TRBJ1-2	CASSLFRYSEGGYTF	TGTGCCAGCAGCTTATTCCGGTACTCGGAAGGAGGCTACACCTTC
.	TRBV20-1	.	TRBJ1-1	CSASRGLNTEAFF	TGCAGTGCTAGCCGGGGGCTGAACACTGAAGCTTTCTTT
.	TRBV5-6	.	TRBJ1-5	CASSQKGVLGQPQHF	TGTGCCAGCAGCCAGAAGGGGGTTTTGGGTCAGCCCCAGCATTTT
.	TRBV12-3/TRBV12-4	TRBD2	TRBJ2-3	CASTGGHSGSADTQYF	TGTGCCAGCACCGGGGGGCATAGCGGGAGTGCAGATACGCAGTATTTT
.	TRBV7-9	TRBD2	TRBJ2-5	CASSEGTSGQETQYF	TGTGCCAGCAGCGAAGGGACTAGCGGCCAAGAGACCCAGTACTTC
many	TRBV7-2	TRBD2	TRBJ2-1	CASSLGTSGSREQFF	TGTGCCAGCAGCTTGGGGACTAGCGGGAGTCGGGAGCAGTTCTTC
.	TRBV4-2	.	TRBJ1-3	CASSQLVGGGNTIYF	TGTGCCAGCAGCCAATTGGTCGGGGGTGGAAACACCATATATTTT
many	TRBV7-2	.	TRBJ2-5	CASSLGGFQETQYF	TGTGCCAGCAGCTTAGGGGGATTCCAAGAGACCCAGTACTTC
.	TRBV12-3/TRBV12-4	.	TRBJ1-4	CASSLDGATNEKLFF	TGTGCCAGCAGTCTCGACGGAGCAACTAATGAAAAACTGTTTTTT
few	TRBV11-2	.	TRBJ2-7	CASSPGTAFGEQYF	TGTGCCAGCAGCCCGGGAACAGCTTTTGGAGAGCAGTACTTC
few	TRBV2	.	TRBJ1-5	CASSEGTHREPQHF	TGTGCCAGCAGTGAGGGGACACACAGGGAGCCCCAGCATTTT
few	TRBV7-2	TRBD2	TRBJ2-3	CASSYEIAGGYTDTQYF	TGTGCCAGCAGCTACGAAATAGCGGGAGGATACACAGATACGCAGTATTTT
.	TRBV7-6	TRBD2	TRBJ2-5	CASSRSGRQETQYF	TGTGCCAGCAGCCGTAGCGGGAGACAAGAGACCCAGTACTTC
.	TRBV12-3/TRBV12-4	TRBD1	TRBJ2-1	CASSQQGTGGLDEQFF	TGTGCCAGCAGCCAACAGGGGACAGGGGGTTTAGATGAGCAGTTCTTC
.	TRBV12-3/TRBV12-4	TRBD2	TRBJ2-3	CASSHTSGASTDTQYF	TGTGCCAGCAGTCACACTAGCGGCGCTAGCACAGATACGCAGTATTTT
.	TRBV20-1	.	TRBJ1-1	CSARESGEAFF	TGCAGTGCTAGAGAATCAGGGGAAGCTTTCTTT
few	TRBV7-2	.	TRBJ2-2	CASSKGQSNTGELFF	TGTGCCAGCAGCAAAGGACAGAGTAACACCGGGGAGCTGTTTTTT
few	TRBV12-3/TRBV12-4	TRBD2	TRBJ2-1	CASTLESGSFEQFF	TGTGCCAGCACCTTGGAGAGCGGGAGCTTTGAGCAGTTCTTC
.	TRBV10-3	.	TRBJ2-3	CAISESGVADTQYF	TGTGCCATCAGTGAGTCGGGGGTCGCAGATACGCAGTATTTT
.	TRBV19	TRBD1	TRBJ1-6	CASRNDGQGRYNSPLHF	TGTGCCAGTAGGAATGATGGACAGGGCCGTTACAATTCACCCCTCCACTTT
.	TRBV9	.	TRBJ2-7	CASSVGGEDEQYF	TGTGCCAGCAGCGTCGGGGGAGAGGACGAGCAGTACTTC
few	TRBV19	.	TRBJ2-1	CASSIATRADYNEQFF	TGTGCCAGTAGTATTGCGACTAGGGCTGACTACAATGAGCAGTTCTTC
.	TRBV7-6	.	TRBJ1-4	CASSKDLANEKLFF	TGTGCCAGCAGCAAGGACTTGGCTAATGAAAAACTGTTTTTT
.	TRBV10-3	.	TRBJ2-4	CATARGGSQNIQYF	TGTGCCACCGCGAGAGGAGGCAGCCAAAACATTCAGTACTTC
many	TRBV7-2	TRBD1	TRBJ2-7	CASSLRTGGYSSYEQYF	TGTGCCAGCAGCTTGCGGACAGGGGGTTATAGCTCCTACGAGCAGTACTTC